These 27 T cell receptor beta chains originate from one sample sequenced in a study of cytomegalovirus exposure and HLA in healthy donors. The PCR used 60 Vbeta and 13 Jbeta primers. TCRdb's table, derived via immunoSEQ multiplex PCR, lists solely in-frame clones and lacks some. This table has 87,000 or so clones, 7.6% appearing once. The sequencing sample was made of PBMCs. The receptors here all came from a man aged 50-59 years in good health and CMV-seronegative.

The gene calls are TRBV19 and TRBJ2-1; D possibly corresponds to TRBD1 (6 bases). V lost 7 bases to trimming and J lost 9 bases, with 19 bases between them. The CDR3 runs to 14 residues. CDR1 and CDR2 (germline): LNHDA, SQIVND (reference sequence). CDR3: CASNPGTYRTEQFF. In DNA, the CDR3 is TGTGCCAGTAACCCCGGGACATATCGGACTGAGCAGTTCTTC.

This clone was seen only a few times. The V and J genes are TRBV7-6 and TRBJ2-6; maybe TRBD2 (6 bases). CDR1 and CDR2 (germline): SGHVS, FNYEAQ. V was cut by 5 bases and J by 2 bases, with 10 bases left in between. CDR3 length: 15 residues. CDR3: CASSPGVTGANVLTF. As DNA, the CDR3 is TGTGCCAGCAGCCCGGGGGTTACTGGGGCCAACGTCCTGACTTTC.

This chain uses TRBV4-1 with TRBJ2-7, with 14 bases that match TRBD2. There are 18 residues in the CDR3. Germline-derived CDR1 and CDR2 are MGHRA and YSYEKL. The ends lost 0 bases at V and 0 bases at J; junction bases unmatched: 4. The CDR3 DNA reads as TGCGCCAGCAGCCAAGAAGGGGGACTAGCGGGGGACTCCTACGAGCAGTACTTC. This gives the protein CASSQEGGLAGDSYEQYF.

This clone was seen more than once but under ten times. This chain links TRBV11-2 with TRBJ2-1, with D possibly matching TRBD1 (7 bases). Germline V gene lookup returns CDR1 SGHAT and CDR2 FQNNGV. The CDR3 length is 15 residues. Trimming cost V 4 bases and J 6 bases, with 16 bases left between them. For the CDR3, the DNA is TGTGCCAGCAGCTGGGGGGCAGGGGGGCCCAATGAGCAGTTCTTC. It yields the protein CASSWGAGGPNEQFF.

This clone was counted only a few times. The V and J genes are TRBV4-1 and TRBJ1-1; D gene uncertain. This CDR3 contains 14 residues. Germline V gene data show CDR1 as MGHRA and CDR2 as YSYEKL. Trimming removed 2 bases at V and 5 bases at J, with 12 bases between. The DNA of the CDR3 is TGCGCCAGCAGCCAATTTGAGGAGCGGACTGAAGCTTTCTTT. Protein: CASSQFEERTEAFF.

This clone was detected only once. This chain links TRBV2 with TRBJ1-3, with D possibly TRBD1 on 6 matching bases. CDR3 length equals 14 residues. Germline CDR1 SNHLY, CDR2 FYNNEI. The V end was cut by 7 bases, the J end by 8 bases, with 18 bases between. The CDR3 DNA reads TGTGCCAGCACCTGGGACATAAATATGGACACCATATATTTT. It translates to CASTWDINMDTIYF. Looking up the rest from reference TRBV2 and TRBJ1-3 gives the full variable domain: EPEVTQTPSHQVTQMGQEVILRCVPISNHLYFYWYRQILGQKVEFLVSFYNNEISEKSEIFDDQFSVERPDGSNFTLKIRSTKLEDSAMYFCASTWDINMDTIYFGEGSWLTVV.

The chain employs TRBV10-3 and TRBJ1-1; 9 positions match TRBD1. The CDR3 loop spans 14 amino acids. Germline loops: CDR1 ENHRY, CDR2 SYGVKD. Trimming removed 6 bases from V and 5 bases from J; junction bases left unmatched: 7. CDR3 nucleotide sequence: TGTGCCATCAGACCAACAGGGGGCGGGACTGAAGCTTTCTTT. The encoded protein is CAIRPTGGGTEAFF.

The V gene is TRBV5-1, the J gene TRBJ2-1, with TRBD2 identical over 8 bases. The ends lost 4 bases at V and 0 bases at J; junction bases unmatched: 12. Germline loops: CDR1 SGHRS, CDR2 YFSETQ. The CDR3 has 18 residues. The CDR3 coding sequence is TGCGCCAGCAGCCCTACGGCCGGGGGGGAACTCTCCTACAATGAGCAGTTCTTC. This sequence encodes CASSPTAGGELSYNEQFF. Combining the CDR3 with reference TRBV5-1 and TRBJ2-1 gives the whole variable domain KAGVTQTPRYLIKTRGQQVTLSCSPISGHRSVSWYQQTPGQGLQFLFEYFSETQRNKGNFPGRFSGRQFSNSRSEMNVSTLELGDSALYLCASSPTAGGELSYNEQFFGPGTRLTVL.

This sequence joins TRBV7-2 and TRBJ2-7; possible D gene TRBD2, 6 bases. Germline values: CDR1 SGHTA, CDR2 FQGNSA. The CDR3 is made up of 14 amino acids. Trimming took off 7 bases at V and 3 bases at J, with 16 bases between the two ends. CDR3 sequence reads: CASNPSAQDYEQYF. The CDR3 DNA reads as TGTGCCAGCAATCCTAGCGCCCAGGACTACGAGCAGTACTTC.

The rearrangement joins TRBV11-2 to TRBJ1-3; D is perhaps TRBD1 (6 bases). CDR1 and CDR2 (germline): SGHAT, FQNNGV. With 1 base removed from V and 3 bases from J, the gap between germline ends came to 7 bases. The CDR3 loop spans 14 amino acids. CDR3 nucleotide sequence: TGTGCCAGCAGCTTAGTAGGGGGTGGAAACACCATATATTTT. Translation gives CASSLVGGGNTIYF.

The sample holds a few counts of this clone. The chain recombines TRBV7-3 with TRBJ1-1; maybe TRBD1 (6 bases). The CDR3 has 14 amino acids. The ends were cut back, 5 bases at V and 5 bases at J, with 15 bases in the middle. The germline CDR1 and CDR2 sequences are SGHTA and FQGTGA. CDR3 loop: CASSPAAGATEAFF. The CDR3 DNA is TGTGCCAGCAGCCCCGCGGCGGGGGCTACTGAAGCTTTCTTT.

This clone was seen a few times. The chain joins TRBV2 to TRBJ1-1; 9 bases align to TRBD1. The CDR3 spans 18 residues. The trim removed 6 bases at V and 1 base at J, leaving 15 bases unmatched. The germline CDR1 and CDR2 sequences are SNHLY and FYNNEI. CDR3 residues: CASRYGTGLSFQNTEAFF. The CDR3 coding sequence is TGTGCCAGCAGATACGGGACAGGGTTATCCTTCCAGAACACTGAAGCTTTCTTT.

The V call is TRBV28, the J call TRBJ2-5, with a weak D call TRBD1 (6 bases). CDR3 length: 13 residues. V was cut by 4 bases and J by 4 bases, with 10 bases left in between. Germline CDR1 MDHEN, CDR2 SYDVKM. As DNA, the CDR3 is TGTGCCAGCAGTTGGGCCAGGGGAGAGACCCAGTACTTC. This codes for CASSWARGETQYF.

J is TRBJ1-5 and V is TRBV2; 7 bases match TRBD1. This CDR3 has 14 amino acids. The V gene end was trimmed by 6 bases and the J gene end by 3 bases; junction bases not matched to a gene: 5. CDR1 SNHLY and CDR2 FYNNEI come from the germline V gene. CDR3 in amino acids: CASSFDRVNQPQHF. The CDR3 DNA follows: TGTGCCAGCAGCTTCGACAGGGTCAATCAGCCCCAGCATTTT.

CDR3 nucleotide sequence: TGTGCCAGCAGTGCAGAGGATTATCAGCCCCAGCATTTT. It specifies CASSAEDYQPQHF. The rearrangement joins TRBV2 to TRBJ1-5, with D hard to call. Germline lookup yields CDR1 SNHLY and CDR2 FYNNEI. This CDR3 region has 13 residues. Trimming took off 4 bases at V and 5 bases at J, with 9 bases between the two ends.

The rearrangement uses TRBV6-6 and TRBJ2-1; TRBD2 matches 10 bases. V was clipped by 10 bases and J by 0 bases; unmatched bases: 6. This CDR3 is 15 amino acids long. Germline loops: CDR1 MNHNY, CDR2 SVGAGI (reference sequence). The CDR3 region has the DNA TGTGCCACGGTAGCGGGGGGCAGCTCCTACAATGAGCAGTTCTTC. Translating gives CATVAGGSSYNEQFF.

This clone was counted between two and nine times. The chain carries TRBV5-1 and TRBJ1-5; 7 positions agree with TRBD1. J lost 7 bases, V lost 4 bases, and 11 bases had no gene match. Looked up from germline, CDR1 is SGHRS and CDR2 is YFSETQ. The CDR3 has 15 residues. For the CDR3, the DNA is TGCGCCAGCAGCCCGGAACAGGGGTCTGGGCAGCCCCAGCATTTT. Encoded protein: CASSPEQGSGQPQHF.

This clone was detected a few times. The CDR3 bases are TGTGCCAGCAGTAAACTAGCGGGAGAGTCCGGGGAGCTGTTTTTT. It translates to CASSKLAGESGELFF. The chain is built from TRBV28 and TRBJ2-2; 11 bases agree with TRBD2. The V gene end was trimmed by 5 bases and the J gene end by 6 bases; junction bases not matched to a gene: 5. The CDR3 runs 15 residues. The germline V gene has CDR1 MDHEN and CDR2 SYDVKM. The full variable domain, rest sourced from reference TRBV28 and TRBJ2-2, is DVKVTQSSRYLVKRTGEKVFLECVQDMDHENMFWYRQDPGLGLRLIYFSYDVKMKEKGDIPEGYSVSREKKERFSLILESASTNQTSMYLCASSKLAGESGELFFGEGSRLTVL.

This clone appeared a few times. The chain carries TRBV27 and TRBJ1-2, with TRBD1 matching over 7 bases. The CDR3 has 15 residues. V gave up 4 bases and J gave up 6 bases; unmatched junction bases: 11. Germline CDR1 reads MNHEY; CDR2 reads SMNVEV (reference sequence). This CDR3 is CASSSSLQGMNGYTF. The CDR3, as DNA: TGTGCCAGCAGTTCGTCATTACAGGGGATGAATGGCTACACCTTC.

This clone was observed a handful of times. V and J are TRBV29-1 and TRBJ2-6; D remains ambiguous. Germline CDR1 SQVTM, CDR2 ANQGSEA. The CDR3 sequence is 14 residues long. V was clipped by 3 bases and J by 0 bases, with 6 bases between them. This chain's CDR3 is CSVEGPSGANVLTF. For the CDR3, the DNA is TGCAGCGTTGAGGGCCCCTCTGGGGCCAACGTCCTGACTTTC.

The V and J genes are TRBV19 and TRBJ1-2; D is unclear. Trimming removed 7 bases at V and 8 bases at J, with 29 bases between. The CDR3 contains 17 residues. Looked up from germline, CDR1 is LNHDA and CDR2 is SQIVND (reference sequence). The CDR3 DNA is TGTGCCAGTATGCGAGGCGCTCCGGGTAATCGGATTGAGGGCTACACCTTC. It encodes CASMRGAPGNRIEGYTF.

This clone was seen more than once but under ten times. This chain links TRBV6-1 with TRBJ1-1, with a possible D match to TRBD1 (6 bases). Trimming pared 8 bases from V and 4 bases from J, leaving 17 bases between. There are 14 residues in the CDR3. Per germline, CDR1 MNHNS and CDR2 SASEGT. The CDR3 bases are TGTGCCAGCGACAGGTCAGGCTCCAGCACTGAAGCTTTCTTT. Encoded protein: CASDRSGSSTEAFF.

This clone came up a few times. The CDR3 protein is CASSSGTVSGGYTF. The CDR3 DNA is TGTGCCAGCAGCTCCGGGACAGTCAGCGGTGGCTACACCTTC. The chain is built from TRBV28 and TRBJ1-2; the match to TRBD1 covers 7 bases. The length of the CDR3 is 14 residues. V dropped 6 bases and J dropped 7; count of bases not matched to a gene: 11. Germline assignment: CDR1 MDHEN and CDR2 SYDVKM.

The table lists this clone with a few counts. J is TRBJ2-7 and V is TRBV23-1; TRBD1 aligns across 7 bases. TRBV23-1 is assigned to the ORF class and has an uncertain function. V trimming: 9 bases; J trimming: 2 bases; junction bases outside the gene matches: 4. The CDR3 extends over 12 amino acids. The CDR3 loop reads CAREDRPYEQYF. The CDR3 DNA follows: TGCGCCAGGGAGGACAGGCCCTACGAGCAGTACTTC.

This clone was found a few times. The chain couples TRBV9 to TRBJ2-2; D is possibly TRBD1 (6 bases). Germline CDR1 and CDR2: SGDLS and YYNGEE. Trimming shortened V by 0 bases and J by 4 bases, and 7 bases separated the two germline ends. The CDR3 sequence is 14 residues long. CDR3 coding DNA: TGTGCCAGCAGCGTAGGGGGGCTCACCGGGGAGCTGTTTTTT. Its protein product is CASSVGGLTGELFF.

The chain carries TRBV14 and TRBJ2-7; 9 positions match TRBD2. Germline trimming cut 0 bases from V and 7 bases from J; bases unmatched to any gene: 1. Germline V CDR1 and CDR2: SGHDN, FVKESK. This CDR3 is built from 13 residues. CDR3 DNA sequence: TGTGCCAGCAGCCAAGAGCTAGCGGGAGAGCAGTACTTC. The encoded protein is CASSQELAGEQYF.

The table lists this clone with a few counts. The J gene is TRBJ2-3, the V gene TRBV6-4, with a tentative D call TRBD2 (6 bases). The CDR3 runs to 17 residues. CDR1 is MRHNA and CDR2 is SNTAGT in the germline V gene. The V gene lost 2 bases and the J gene lost 1 base, with 16 bases spanning the gap. The CDR3, as DNA: TGTGCCAGCAGTGACGGCCTTGCGGGGTTTGGCACAGATACGCAGTATTTT. Amino acids: CASSDGLAGFGTDTQYF.